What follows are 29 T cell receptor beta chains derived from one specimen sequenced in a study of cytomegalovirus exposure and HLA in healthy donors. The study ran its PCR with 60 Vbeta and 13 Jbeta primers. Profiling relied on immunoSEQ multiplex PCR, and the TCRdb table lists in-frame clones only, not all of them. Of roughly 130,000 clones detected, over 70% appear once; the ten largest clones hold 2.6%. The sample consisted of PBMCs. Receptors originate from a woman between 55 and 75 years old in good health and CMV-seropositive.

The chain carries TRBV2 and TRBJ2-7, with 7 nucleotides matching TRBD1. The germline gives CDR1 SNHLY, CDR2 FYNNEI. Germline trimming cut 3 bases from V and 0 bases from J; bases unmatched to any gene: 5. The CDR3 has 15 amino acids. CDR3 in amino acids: CASSDTGTDSYEQYF. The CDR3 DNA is TGTGCCAGCAGTGATACGGGGACAGACTCCTACGAGCAGTACTTC.

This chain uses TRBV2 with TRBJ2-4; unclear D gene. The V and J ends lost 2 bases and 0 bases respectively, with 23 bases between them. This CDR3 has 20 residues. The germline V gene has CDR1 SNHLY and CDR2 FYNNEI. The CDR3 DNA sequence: TGTGCCAGCAGTGAAAGTTTACAGACCTTAGGTCCTATAGCCAAAAACATTCAGTACTTC. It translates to CASSESLQTLGPIAKNIQYF. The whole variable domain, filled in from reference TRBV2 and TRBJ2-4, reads EPEVTQTPSHQVTQMGQEVILRCVPISNHLYFYWYRQILGQKVEFLVSFYNNEISEKSEIFDDQFSVERPDGSNFTLKIRSTKLEDSAMYFCASSESLQTLGPIAKNIQYFGAGTRLSVL.

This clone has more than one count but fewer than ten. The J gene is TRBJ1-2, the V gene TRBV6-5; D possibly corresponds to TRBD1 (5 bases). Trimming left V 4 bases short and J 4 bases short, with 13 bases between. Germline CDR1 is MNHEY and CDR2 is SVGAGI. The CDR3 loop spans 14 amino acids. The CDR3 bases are TGTGCCAGCAGTTTTTCGGGGGTTAGCTATGGCTACACCTTC. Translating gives CASSFSGVSYGYTF.

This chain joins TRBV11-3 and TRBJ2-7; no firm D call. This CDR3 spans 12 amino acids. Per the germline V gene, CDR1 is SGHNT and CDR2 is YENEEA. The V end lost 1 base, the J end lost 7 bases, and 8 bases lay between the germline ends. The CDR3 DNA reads TGTGCCAGCAGCTTAGGTGAGTCGGAGCAGTACTTC. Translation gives CASSLGESEQYF.

The CDR3 spells CASSGAGGIGNQPQHF. CDR3 DNA sequence: TGCGCCAGCAGTGGGGCAGGGGGCATCGGCAATCAGCCCCAGCATTTT. The chain is built from TRBV10-2 and TRBJ1-5, with 8 nucleotides matching TRBD1. CDR3 length: 16 amino acids. The trim removed 4 bases at V and 2 bases at J, leaving 7 bases unmatched. Looked up from germline, CDR1 is WSHSY and CDR2 is SAAADI.

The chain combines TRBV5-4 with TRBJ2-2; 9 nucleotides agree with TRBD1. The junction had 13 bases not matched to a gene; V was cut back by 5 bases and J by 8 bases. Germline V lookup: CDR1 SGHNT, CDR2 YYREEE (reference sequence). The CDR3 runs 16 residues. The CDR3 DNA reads TGTGCCAGCAGTCTCCCCGGGACAGGGTTTGTTGGGGAGCTGTTTTTT. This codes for CASSLPGTGFVGELFF. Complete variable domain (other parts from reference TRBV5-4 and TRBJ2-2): ETGVTQSPTHLIKTRGQQVTLRCSSQSGHNTVSWYQQALGQGPQFIFQYYREEENGRGNFPPRFSGLQFPNYSSELNVNALELDDSALYLCASSLPGTGFVGELFFGEGSRLTVL.

CDR3 bases: TGCGCCAGCAGCTTGGCGGGGGGCTCTGGAAACACCATATATTTT. It yields the protein CASSLAGGSGNTIYF. The gene calls are TRBV5-1 and TRBJ1-3; TRBD1 might be the D (5 bases). Germline V gene sequence: CDR1 SGHRS, CDR2 YFSETQ. The length of the CDR3 is 15 residues. V dropped 0 bases and J dropped 0 bases, with 7 bases sitting between them.

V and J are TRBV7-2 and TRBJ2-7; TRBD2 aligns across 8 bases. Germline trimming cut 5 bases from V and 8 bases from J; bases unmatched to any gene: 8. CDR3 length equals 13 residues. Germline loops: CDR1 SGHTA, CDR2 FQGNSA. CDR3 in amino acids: CASSGGAGGQQYF. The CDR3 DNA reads TGTGCCAGCAGCGGGGGGGCGGGGGGCCAGCAGTACTTC.

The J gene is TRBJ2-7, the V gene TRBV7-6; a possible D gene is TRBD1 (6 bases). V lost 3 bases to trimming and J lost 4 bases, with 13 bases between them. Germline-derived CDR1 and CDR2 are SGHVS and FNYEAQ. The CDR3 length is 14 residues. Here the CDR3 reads CASSLNRGMYEQYF. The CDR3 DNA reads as TGTGCCAGCAGCTTGAATAGGGGGATGTACGAGCAGTACTTC.

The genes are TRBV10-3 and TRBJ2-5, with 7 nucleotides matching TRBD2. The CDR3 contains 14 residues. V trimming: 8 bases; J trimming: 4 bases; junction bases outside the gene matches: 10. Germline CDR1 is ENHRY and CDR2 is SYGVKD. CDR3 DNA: TGTGCCATCTCGGCGAGCGGGGCCCTAGAGACCCAGTACTTC. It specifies CAISASGALETQYF.

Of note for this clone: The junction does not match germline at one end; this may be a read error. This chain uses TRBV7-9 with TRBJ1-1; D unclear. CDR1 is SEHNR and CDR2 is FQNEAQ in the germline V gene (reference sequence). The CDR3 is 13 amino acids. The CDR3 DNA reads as TGTTCCAGCAGTCCAGTAGCCAACACTGAAGCTTTCTTT. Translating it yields CSSSPVANTEAFF.

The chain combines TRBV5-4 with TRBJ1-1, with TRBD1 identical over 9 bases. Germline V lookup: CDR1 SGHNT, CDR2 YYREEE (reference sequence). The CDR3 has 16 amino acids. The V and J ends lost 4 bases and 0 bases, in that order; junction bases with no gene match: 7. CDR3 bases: TGTGCCAGCAGCCTCGGACAGGGGACTTTGAACACTGAAGCTTTCTTT. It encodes CASSLGQGTLNTEAFF.

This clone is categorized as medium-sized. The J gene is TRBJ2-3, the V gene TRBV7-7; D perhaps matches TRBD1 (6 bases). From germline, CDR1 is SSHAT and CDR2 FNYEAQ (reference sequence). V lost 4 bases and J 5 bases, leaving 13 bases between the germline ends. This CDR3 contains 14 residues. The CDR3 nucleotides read TGTGCCAGCAGCTCGGGACACGGGGAAGATACGCAGTATTTT. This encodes CASSSGHGEDTQYF.

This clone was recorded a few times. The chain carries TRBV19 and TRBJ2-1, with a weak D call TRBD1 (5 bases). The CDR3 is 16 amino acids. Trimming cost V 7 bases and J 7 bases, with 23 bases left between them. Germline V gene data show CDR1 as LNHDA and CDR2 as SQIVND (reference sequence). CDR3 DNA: TGTGCCAGTACCTCCAGGGTAGACTCATTCCTGAATGAGCAGTTCTTC. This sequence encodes CASTSRVDSFLNEQFF.

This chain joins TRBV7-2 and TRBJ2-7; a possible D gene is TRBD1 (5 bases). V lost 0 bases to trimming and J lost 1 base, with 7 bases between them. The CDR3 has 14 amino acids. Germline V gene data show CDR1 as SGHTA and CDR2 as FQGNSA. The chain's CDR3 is CASSLAPGSYEQYF. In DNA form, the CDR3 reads TGTGCCAGCAGCTTAGCACCAGGGTCCTACGAGCAGTACTTC. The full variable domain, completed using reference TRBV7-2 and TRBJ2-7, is GAGVSQSPSNKVTEKGKDVELRCDPISGHTALYWYRQSLGQGLEFLIYFQGNSAPDKSGLPSDRFSAERTGGSVSTLTIQRTQQEDSAVYLCASSLAPGSYEQYFGPGTRLTVT.

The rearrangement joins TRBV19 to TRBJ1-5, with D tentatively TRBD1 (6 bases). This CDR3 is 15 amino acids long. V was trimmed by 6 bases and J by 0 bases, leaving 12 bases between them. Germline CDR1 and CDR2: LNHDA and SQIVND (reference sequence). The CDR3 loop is CASRLTGYSNQPQHF. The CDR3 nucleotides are TGTGCCAGTAGACTCACAGGGTATAGCAATCAGCCCCAGCATTTT.

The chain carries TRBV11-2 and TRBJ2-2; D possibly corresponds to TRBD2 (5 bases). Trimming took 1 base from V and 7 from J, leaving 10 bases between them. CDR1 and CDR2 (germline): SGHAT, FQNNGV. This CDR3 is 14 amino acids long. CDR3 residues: CASSLVMAGGELFF. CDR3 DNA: TGTGCCAGCAGCTTAGTCATGGCGGGCGGGGAGCTGTTTTTT.

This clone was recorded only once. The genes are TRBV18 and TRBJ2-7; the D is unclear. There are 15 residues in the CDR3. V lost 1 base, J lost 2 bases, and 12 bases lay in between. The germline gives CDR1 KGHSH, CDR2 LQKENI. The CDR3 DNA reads TGTGCCAGCTCACCACGCGAGACTGAGACCTACGAGCAGTACTTC. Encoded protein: CASSPRETETYEQYF.

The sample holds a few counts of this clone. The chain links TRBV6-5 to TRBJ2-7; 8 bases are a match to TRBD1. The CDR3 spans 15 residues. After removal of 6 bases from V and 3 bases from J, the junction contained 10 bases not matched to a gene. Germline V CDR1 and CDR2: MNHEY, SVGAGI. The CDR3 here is CASSSQGQVNYEQYF. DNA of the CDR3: TGTGCCAGCAGCTCGCAGGGACAGGTTAACTACGAGCAGTACTTC.

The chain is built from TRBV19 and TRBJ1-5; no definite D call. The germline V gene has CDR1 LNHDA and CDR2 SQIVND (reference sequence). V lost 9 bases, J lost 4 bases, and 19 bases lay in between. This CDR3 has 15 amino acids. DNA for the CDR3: TGTGCCAGCGCCCCGACGGAGACTTTTAATCAGCCCCAGCATTTT. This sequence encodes CASAPTETFNQPQHF.

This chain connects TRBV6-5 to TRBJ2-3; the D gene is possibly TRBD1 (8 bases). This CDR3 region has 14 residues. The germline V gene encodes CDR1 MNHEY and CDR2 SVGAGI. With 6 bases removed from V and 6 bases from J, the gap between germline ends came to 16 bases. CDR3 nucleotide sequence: TGTGCCAGCAGCAACAGGGGGGGTGGGGATACGCAGTATTTT. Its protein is CASSNRGGGDTQYF.

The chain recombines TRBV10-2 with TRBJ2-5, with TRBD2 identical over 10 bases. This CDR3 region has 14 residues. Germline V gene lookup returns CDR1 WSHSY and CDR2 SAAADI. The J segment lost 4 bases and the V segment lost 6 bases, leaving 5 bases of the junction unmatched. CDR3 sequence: CASSPGTSAETQYF. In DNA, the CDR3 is TGCGCCAGCAGCCCCGGGACTAGCGCAGAGACCCAGTACTTC.

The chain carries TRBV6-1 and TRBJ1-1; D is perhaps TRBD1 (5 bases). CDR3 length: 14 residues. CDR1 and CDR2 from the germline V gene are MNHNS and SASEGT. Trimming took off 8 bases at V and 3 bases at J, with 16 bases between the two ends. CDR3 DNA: TGTGCCAGCGTGTTCCGGTGGGGGGACACTGAAGCTTTCTTT. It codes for CASVFRWGDTEAFF.

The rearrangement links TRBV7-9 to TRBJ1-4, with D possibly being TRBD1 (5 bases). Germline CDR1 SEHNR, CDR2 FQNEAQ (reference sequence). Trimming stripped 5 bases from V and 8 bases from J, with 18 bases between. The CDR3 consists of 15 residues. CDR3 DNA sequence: TGTGCCAGCAGCCCCCGGGGGGGGGATCAAGAAAAACTGTTTTTT. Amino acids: CASSPRGGDQEKLFF.

CDR3 bases: TGTGCCAGCAGCCCTCCGGGGAGAACCTATGGCTACACCTTC. Amino acid sequence: CASSPPGRTYGYTF. The gene calls are TRBV7-2 and TRBJ1-2; unclear D gene. V gave up 5 bases and J gave up 4 bases, with 14 bases separating them. This CDR3 region has 14 residues. CDR1 and CDR2 (germline): SGHTA, FQGNSA.

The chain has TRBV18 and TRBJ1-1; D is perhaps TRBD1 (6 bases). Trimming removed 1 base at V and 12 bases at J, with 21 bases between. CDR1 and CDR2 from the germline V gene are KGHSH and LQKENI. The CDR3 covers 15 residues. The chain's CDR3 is CASSPRLQGEPESFF. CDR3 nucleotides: TGTGCCAGCTCACCACGGTTACAGGGAGAACCTGAGTCTTTCTTT. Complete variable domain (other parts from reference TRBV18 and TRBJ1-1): NAGVMQNPRHLVRRRGQEARLRCSPMKGHSHVYWYRQLPEEGLKFMVYLQKENIIDESGMPKERFSAEFPKEGPSILRIQQVVRGDSAAYFCASSPRLQGEPESFFGQGTRLTVV.

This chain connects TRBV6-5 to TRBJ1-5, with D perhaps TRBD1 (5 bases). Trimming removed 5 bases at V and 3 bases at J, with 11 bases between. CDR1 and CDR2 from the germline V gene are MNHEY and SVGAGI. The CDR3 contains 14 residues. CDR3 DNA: TGTGCCAGCAGTCCCCGACAGCTCAATCAGCCCCAGCATTTT. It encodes CASSPRQLNQPQHF.

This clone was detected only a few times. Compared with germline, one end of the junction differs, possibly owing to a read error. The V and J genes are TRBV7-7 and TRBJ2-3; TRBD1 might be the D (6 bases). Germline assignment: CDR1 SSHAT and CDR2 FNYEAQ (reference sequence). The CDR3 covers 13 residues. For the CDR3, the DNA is TGTGCTAGCAGCCCTACAGGGCTGGATACGCAGTATTTT. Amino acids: CASSPTGLDTQYF.

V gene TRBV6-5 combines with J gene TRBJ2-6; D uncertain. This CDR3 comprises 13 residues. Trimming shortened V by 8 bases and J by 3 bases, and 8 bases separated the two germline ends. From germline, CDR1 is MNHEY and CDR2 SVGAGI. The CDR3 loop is CASGDFGANVLTF. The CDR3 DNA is TGTGCCAGCGGCGACTTTGGGGCCAACGTCCTGACTTTC.